This entry concerns a single T cell receptor (beta chain). Antigen specificity is unknown. Unmatched junction bases numbered 5, after V lost 4 bases and J lost 4 bases. This CDR3 is 16 amino acids long. The germline gives CDR1 SGHTA, CDR2 FQGTGA. The data belong to a study of cytomegalovirus exposure and HLA in healthy donors. Findings and limits, study-wide: Immune exposure information available was restricted to CMV serostatus. Per a prior analysis, the majority of TCR beta V segments were productive roughly 87% or roughly 30% of the time. Most TCR sequences were rare, but some public TCRs occurred in many donors. In a later analysis, TCR beta V- and J-gene trimming was associated with a missense DCLRE1C variant.

PCR primers comprised 60 Vbeta and 13 Jbeta primers. Only in-frame clones appear in the TCRdb table, and some are missing; sequencing was by immunoSEQ multiplex PCR. The sample's table shows around 160,000 clones. The source is a woman between 50 and 59 years old in good health and CMV-seronegative. The sample taken for sequencing was PBMCs. The rearrangement joins TRBV7-3 to TRBJ2-6; TRBD1 matches 9 bases. The CDR3 protein is CASSSTQGAGANVLTF. CDR3 sequence (DNA): TGTGCCAGCAGCTCCACACAGGGGGCAGGGGCCAACGTCCTGACTTTC.